This TCR beta chain was profiled in a study of patients and donors after allogeneic stem cell transplantation. This clonotype was observed a few times. Germline V CDR1 and CDR2: DFQATT, SNEGSKA (reference sequence). V was cut by 6 bases and J by 4 bases, with 10 bases left in between. This CDR3 is 11 amino acids long. TCRdb passed the RT-PCR reads through MiXCR, listing each CDR3 protein once. The sample yields about a million distinct CDR3 sequences, roughly 18% seen once. The source is a human donor who was either an allogeneic HSCT recipient or a stem cell or donor lymphocyte infusion donor (not recorded which). It is not recorded whose cells these are; they may come from a transplant donor. Sequenced: blood, either unsorted or a sorted T cell fraction (not recorded which). The chain joins TRBV20-1 to TRBJ2-7; no definite D call. CDR3 sequence reads: CSAGRLYEQYF. CDR3 sequence (DNA): TGCAGTGCCGGACGGTTATACGAGCAGTACTTC.